Listed below are T cell receptor beta chains from one sample, sequenced in a study of control samples from healthy donors and cancer patients. The table came from immunoSEQ multiplex PCR; TCRdb's copy has only in-frame clones and leaves some out. The sample consists of over 45,000 clones, roughly 90% of them appearing once. The sample comprised PBMCs. These receptors originate from a man aged 40-50 years with colorectal cancer. Both conserved end residues are part of each CDR3. D genes are given only for firm matches. Some rows have no size entry. The others give once, few or many, or a class for an expanded clone.

abundance,d_gene,j_gene,v_gene,CDR3aa,CDR3nt
.,TRBD1,TRBJ1-2,TRBV6-5,CASSYRRTGGRGYTF,TGTGCCAGCAGTTACCGTAGGACAGGGGGACGGGGCTACACCTTC
.,.,TRBJ2-1,TRBV21-1,CASRNSYNKQFF,TGTGCCAGCAGGAACAGTTACAATAAGCAGTTCTTC
.,.,TRBJ1-1,TRBV7-9,CASSPRGYSMNTEAFF,TGTGCCAGCAGCCCGAGGGGATATTCAATGAACACTGAAGCTTTCTTT
.,TRBD2,TRBJ2-5,TRBV4-1,CASSPSVASGDQETQYF,TGCGCCAGCAGCCCCAGTGTCGCTAGCGGGGACCAAGAGACCCAGTACTTC
.,TRBD1,TRBJ2-1,TRBV5-1,CASSLGQGLDEQFF,TGCGCCAGCAGCTTGGGACAGGGTCTCGATGAGCAGTTCTTC
.,.,TRBJ1-1,TRBV5-6,CASSLQRTEAFF,TGTGCCAGCAGCTTGCAGAGAACTGAAGCTTTCTTT
.,.,TRBJ1-2,TRBV7-9,CASSLYQGHLVF,TGTGCCAGCAGCTTATACCAGGGACATTTGGTCTTC
few,.,TRBJ2-7,TRBV5-4,CASSSEDFSDEQYF,TGTGCCAGCAGCTCGGAGGACTTTTCCGACGAGCAGTACTTC
.,TRBD1,TRBJ2-5,TRBV27,CASALTGTGKETQYF,TGTGCCAGCGCGTTGACCGGGACAGGGAAAGAGACCCAGTACTTC
.,TRBD1,TRBJ2-1,TRBV19,CASSILTGANEQFF,TGTGCCAGTAGTATCCTTACAGGGGCCAATGAGCAGTTCTTC
once,.,TRBJ2-7,TRBV6-5,CASLFLQASSYEQYF,TGTGCCAGCCTCTTTCTACAGGCGAGCTCCTACGAGCAGTACTTC
.,.,TRBJ1-5,TRBV27,CASSFWGLDQPQHF,TGTGCCAGCAGTTTTTGGGGGCTCGATCAGCCCCAGCATTTT
.,TRBD1,TRBJ1-1,TRBV5-4,CASSPGQGFTEAFF,TGTGCCAGCAGTCCGGGACAGGGATTTACTGAAGCTTTCTTT
.,.,TRBJ1-1,TRBV18,CASSPGPGGKAEAFF,TGTGCCAGCTCACCGGGCCCTGGGGGAAAGGCTGAAGCTTTCTTT
.,.,TRBJ1-5,TRBV19,CASSIGGGDGNQPQHF,TGTGCCAGTAGTATCGGGGGGGGTGATGGCAATCAGCCCCAGCATTTT
.,TRBD2,TRBJ2-1,TRBV7-9,CASSLKPSGRNEQFF,TGTGCCAGCAGCTTAAAGCCTAGCGGGAGAAATGAGCAGTTCTTC
.,.,TRBJ2-5,TRBV29-1,CSVRGGGQETQYF,TGCAGCGTCCGAGGAGGGGGGCAGGAGACCCAGTACTTC
.,TRBD1,TRBJ1-2,TRBV5-5,CASSLNRGTYGYTF,TGTGCCAGCAGCTTGAACAGGGGTACCTATGGCTACACCTTC
.,TRBD1,TRBJ1-4,TRBV6-5,CASSLTGGGLFF,TGTGCCAGCAGTTTGACAGGGGGTGGACTGTTTTTT
.,.,TRBJ2-7,TRBV3-1/TRBV3-2,CASSQAGSYEQYF,TGTGCCAGCAGCCAAGCGGGCTCCTACGAGCAGTACTTC
few,TRBD1,TRBJ2-5,TRBV7-9,CASSLLDRQETQYF,TGTGCCAGCAGCCTCCTGGACAGGCAAGAGACCCAGTACTTC
.,.,TRBJ1-1,TRBV7-6,CASSPIGGNTEAFF,TGTGCCAGCAGCCCGATTGGGGGGAACACTGAAGCTTTCTTT
.,TRBD2,TRBJ2-3,TRBV10-3,CAISGLAGAGKFTDTQYF,TGTGCCATCAGTGGGCTAGCGGGCGCCGGAAAGTTCACAGATACGCAGTATTTT
.,.,TRBJ2-7,TRBV6-6,CASSPTVPYEQYF,TGTGCCAGCAGTCCTACAGTTCCCTACGAGCAGTACTTC
.,TRBD1,TRBJ1-5,TRBV24-1,CATSDSLGQGQNQPQHF,TGTGCCACCAGTGATTCCCTCGGACAGGGCCAAAATCAGCCCCAGCATTTT
few,TRBD1,TRBJ2-3,TRBV9,CASSGDRVQDTQYF,TGTGCCAGCAGCGGTGACAGGGTTCAAGATACGCAGTATTTT
.,.,TRBJ2-1,TRBV30,CALRDMSYNEQFF,TGTGCCCTCCGGGACATGTCCTACAATGAGCAGTTCTTC
.,.,TRBJ1-2,TRBV6-5,CASSMRGDLYTF,TGTGCCAGCTCAATGAGAGGGGATCTCTACACCTTC
.,.,TRBJ2-3,TRBV7-9,CASSPLGAVSTDTQYF,TGTGCCAGCAGCCCCTTGGGTGCAGTTAGCACAGATACGCAGTATTTT
.,TRBD2,TRBJ2-2,TRBV7-2,CASSFAGGRGIGELFF,TGTGCCAGCAGCTTCGCTGGCGGGAGGGGTATCGGGGAGCTGTTTTTT
.,.,TRBJ1-1,TRBV28,CASSLSINTEAFF,TGTGCCAGCAGTTTATCGATTAACACTGAAGCTTTCTTT
.,.,TRBJ1-5,TRBV27,CASSLTGGNQPQHF,TGTGCCAGCAGTTTAACAGGTGGCAATCAGCCCCAGCATTTT
.,.,TRBJ2-1,TRBV11-2,CASSFGEGNEQFF,TGTGCCAGCAGCTTCGGAGAGGGCAATGAGCAGTTCTTC
.,TRBD1,TRBJ1-4,TRBV28,CASSPAGQYEKLFF,TGTGCCAGCAGTCCCGCGGGACAGTATGAAAAACTGTTTTTT
.,.,TRBJ2-3,TRBV24-1,CATSDRGSTDTQYF,TGTGCCACCAGTGACCGGGGCAGCACAGATACGCAGTATTTT
.,.,TRBJ2-6,TRBV24-1,CATSDPRAQAHSGANVLTF,TGTGCCACCAGTGATCCGCGGGCCCAAGCCCATTCTGGGGCCAACGTCCTGACTTTC
.,.,TRBJ2-7,TRBV28,CASSDILGVLGYEQYF,TGTGCCAGCAGTGATATCTTAGGAGTCCTTGGGTACGAGCAGTACTTC
.,TRBD1,TRBJ2-7,TRBV27,CASMDRQPPYEQYF,TGTGCCAGCATGGACAGGCAGCCTCCCTACGAGCAGTACTTC
.,.,TRBJ1-3,TRBV14,CASSQQGLSGNTIYF,TGTGCCAGCAGCCAACAGGGCCTCTCTGGAAACACCATATATTTT
.,TRBD2,TRBJ2-5,TRBV30,CAWSVSRLAISLETQYF,TGTGCCTGGAGTGTCTCTCGACTAGCTATATCACTAGAGACCCAGTACTTC
.,.,TRBJ2-2,TRBV7-8,CASSLTGPGELFF,TGTGCCAGCAGCTTAACAGGGCCCGGGGAGCTGTTTTTT
.,.,TRBJ2-1,TRBV18,CASSPGEEREQFF,TGTGCCAGCTCACCAGGGGAAGAACGTGAGCAGTTCTTC
.,.,TRBJ2-1,TRBV25-1,CASSPGVEQFF,TGTGCCAGCAGTCCCGGTGTGGAGCAGTTCTTC
once,TRBD2,TRBJ2-7,TRBV6-2/TRBV6-3,CASSYLAGFAYEQYF,TGTGCCAGCAGTTATCTAGCGGGATTCGCCTACGAGCAGTACTTC
.,.,TRBJ2-3,TRBV3-1/TRBV3-2,CASSQIGDRASTDTQYF,TGTGCCAGCAGCCAAATCGGGGACCGTGCTAGCACAGATACGCAGTATTTT
.,.,TRBJ1-2,TRBV27,CASSPPGQGVWGYTF,TGTGCCAGCAGCCCACCGGGACAAGGAGTGTGGGGCTACACCTTC
.,.,TRBJ2-6,TRBV10-3,CAISGGSGANVLTF,TGTGCCATCAGTGGGGGCTCTGGGGCCAACGTCCTGACTTTC
once,.,TRBJ1-1,TRBV30,CAWSVRPDTLMNTEAFF,TGTGCCTGGAGTGTAAGGCCAGATACCCTCATGAACACTGAAGCTTTCTTT
.,TRBD2,TRBJ2-3,TRBV10-1,CASRAGGQDTQYF,TGCGCCAGCAGAGCGGGAGGTCAAGATACGCAGTATTTT
.,.,TRBJ1-2,TRBV28,CASRRNGYTF,TGTGCCAGCAGGAGGAATGGCTACACCTTC
.,TRBD2,TRBJ2-7,TRBV14,CASSSRKTSGRFGAEQYF,TGTGCCAGCAGCTCACGCAAGACTAGCGGGAGATTTGGTGCCGAGCAGTACTTC
.,TRBD2,TRBJ2-2,TRBV7-9,CASSEGTSGAGELFF,TGTGCCAGCAGCGAAGGGACTAGCGGGGCCGGGGAGCTGTTTTTT
.,TRBD2,TRBJ2-3,TRBV6-5,CASVNSGSGRDTQYF,TGTGCCAGCGTTAATAGCGGGAGTGGTAGAGATACGCAGTATTTT
.,.,TRBJ1-2,TRBV12-3/TRBV12-4,CASSNRVYGYTF,TGTGCCAGCAGTAACAGGGTCTATGGCTACACCTTC
.,TRBD1,TRBJ1-4,TRBV28,CASTLDRVLKNEKLFF,TGTGCCAGCACATTGGACAGGGTTTTGAAGAATGAAAAACTGTTTTTT
.,.,TRBJ1-5,TRBV7-9,CASSDRYQPQHF,TGTGCCAGCAGCGATCGGTATCAGCCCCAGCATTTT
once,TRBD1,TRBJ2-7,TRBV4-3,CASSHEPTGTGAYEQYF,TGCGCCAGCAGCCACGAACCAACCGGGACAGGGGCCTACGAGCAGTACTTC